A selection of T cell receptor beta chains follows, all from one sample in a study of CD8 T cells in ankylosing spondylitis. TCRdb processed the 5' RACE reads anew with MiXCR; each CDR3 protein has one entry. The sample carries about 540,000 distinct CDR3 sequences, about 13% recorded once. The specimen was blood, either unsorted or a sorted T cell fraction (not recorded which). The receptors stem from a male donor with ankylosing spondylitis. CDR3s include the opening cysteine and the closing phenylalanine or tryptophan. The D gene is left open where the match is weak.

16	TRBD2	TRBV3-1	TRBJ2-3	CASRHSSGSGGDTQYF
13	TRBD1	TRBV14	TRBJ2-2	CASSLGQAGELFF
13	TRBD1	TRBV6-1	TRBJ1-2	CASSERDRTGYTF
13	TRBD2	TRBV11-3	TRBJ2-3	CASTAGAADTQYF
16	.	TRBV20-1	TRBJ2-1	CSAPDGVGGLEYEQFF
15	TRBD1	TRBV5-1	TRBJ1-1	CASSFAGTGSTEAFF
18	TRBD2	TRBV10-3	TRBJ2-1	CAISDSRTSGDVLNEQFF
14	.	TRBV20-1	TRBJ1-1	CSAKPGLLNTEAFF
15	TRBD1	TRBV7-2	TRBJ1-1	CASRAQQGAHTEAFF
15	TRBD1	TRBV12-3/TRBV12-4	TRBJ1-2	CASSLGTGGTYGYTF
15	.	TRBV12-3/TRBV12-4	TRBJ2-3	CASNTPGAKADTQYF
15	.	TRBV7-2	TRBJ2-3	CASSLGAADTDTQYF
17	TRBD2	TRBV12-3/TRBV12-4	TRBJ2-1	CASSSTPLAGGPSEQFF
14	TRBD1	TRBV20-1	TRBJ2-5	CSASSQGAGETQYF
12	.	TRBV20-1	TRBJ1-1	CSARVGNTEAFF
14	.	TRBV6-2/TRBV6-3	TRBJ1-2	CASNVDTGSYGYTF
17	.	TRBV11-2	TRBJ2-2	CASSSKATVTNTGELFF
13	.	TRBV5-1	TRBJ1-4	CASGVATNEKLFF
16	TRBD1	TRBV5-1	TRBJ2-3	CASSLAMDRATDTQYF
13	.	TRBV11-3	TRBJ2-1	CASSLASVYEQFF
13	.	TRBV6-2/TRBV6-3	TRBJ1-1	CASSYSGFSEAFF
13	.	TRBV12-3/TRBV12-4	TRBJ2-3	CASSLSNTDTQYF
13	.	TRBV14	TRBJ1-1	CASSQWGTGEAFF
15	.	TRBV5-1	TRBJ1-6	CASSPWEVSNSPLHF
14	.	TRBV27	TRBJ2-7	CASSLAWWGSEQYF
12	.	TRBV20-1	TRBJ2-3	CSVRGFGDTQYF
14	.	TRBV7-2	TRBJ2-1	CASSLVEVKDEQFF
15	TRBD2	TRBV20-1	TRBJ2-2	CSARGEGSNTGELFF
16	.	TRBV3-1	TRBJ1-5	CASSENGALPNQPQHF
13	TRBD1	TRBV20-1	TRBJ2-3	CSAQDRGTDTQYF
16	.	TRBV9	TRBJ2-3	CASSVAVRESTDTQYF
17	TRBD2	TRBV14	TRBJ2-5	CASSQFLASGSQETQYF
16	.	TRBV14	TRBJ2-1	CASSLQRRGHRDEQFF
13	.	TRBV29-1	TRBJ1-4	CSVAVSRGEKLFF
16	.	TRBV3-1	TRBJ1-3	CASSAQGLSSGNTIYF
15	.	TRBV4-1	TRBJ1-2	CASSQEGRGVYGYTF
14	.	TRBV10-3	TRBJ2-5	CAISRDGGTETQYF
15	.	TRBV10-3	TRBJ2-3	CAISETKESTDTQYF
13	TRBD1	TRBV6-1	TRBJ1-6	CASRIQGNSPLHF
16	TRBD2	TRBV5-1	TRBJ2-3	CASSLGLAGVVDTQYF
17	.	TRBV4-1	TRBJ2-1	CASSQAALGVSYNEQFF
16	TRBD2	TRBV7-2	TRBJ2-1	CASSLDGLAWYNEQFF
14	.	TRBV24-1	TRBJ1-1	CATSDPRGGAEAFF
15	TRBD1	TRBV7-2	TRBJ1-1	CASSLTGTVNTEAFF
14	TRBD1	TRBV30	TRBJ2-1	CAGLRQGSYNEQFF
15	TRBD1	TRBV6-1	TRBJ1-2	CASSPRDRENNGYTF
15	.	TRBV5-4	TRBJ2-1	CASSPTVNSYNEQFF
15	TRBD2	TRBV20-1	TRBJ2-7	CSARDLSGTFYEQYF
14	.	TRBV18	TRBJ2-1	CASSPVVGENEQFF
13	.	TRBV7-2	TRBJ2-5	CASSLDPGETQYF
13	.	TRBV5-5	TRBJ2-1	CASSLIKLHEQFF
18	TRBD1	TRBV3-1	TRBJ2-2	CASSQRPHGQGSGGELFF
14	TRBD1	TRBV2	TRBJ1-2	CASRDRVRNYGYTF
15	.	TRBV10-3	TRBJ1-5	CAISEREADSVPQHF
14	TRBD1	TRBV5-1	TRBJ1-1	CASSPTGGLPEAFF
13	.	TRBV20-1	TRBJ1-5	CSAGRVLNQPQHF
13	.	TRBV10-2	TRBJ2-2	CASSESRFGELFF
16	TRBD2	TRBV11-2	TRBJ2-3	CASSSNSGRAADTQYF